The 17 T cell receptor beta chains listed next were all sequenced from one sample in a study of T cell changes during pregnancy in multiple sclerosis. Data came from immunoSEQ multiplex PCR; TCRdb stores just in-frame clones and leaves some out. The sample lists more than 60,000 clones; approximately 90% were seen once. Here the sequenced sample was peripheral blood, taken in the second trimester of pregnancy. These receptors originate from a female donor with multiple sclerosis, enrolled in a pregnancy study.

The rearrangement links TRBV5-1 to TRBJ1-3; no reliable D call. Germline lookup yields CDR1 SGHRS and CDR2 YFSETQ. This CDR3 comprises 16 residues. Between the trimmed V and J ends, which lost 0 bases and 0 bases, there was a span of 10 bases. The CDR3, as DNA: TGCGCCAGCAGCTTGGGGGTATCGGGCTCTGGAAACACCATATATTTT. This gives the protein CASSLGVSGSGNTIYF.

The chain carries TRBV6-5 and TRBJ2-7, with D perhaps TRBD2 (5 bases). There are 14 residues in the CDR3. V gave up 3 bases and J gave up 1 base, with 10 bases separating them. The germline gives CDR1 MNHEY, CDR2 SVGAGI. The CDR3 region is CASSYKPGSYEQYF. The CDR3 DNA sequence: TGTGCCAGCAGTTATAAGCCGGGGTCCTACGAGCAGTACTTC.

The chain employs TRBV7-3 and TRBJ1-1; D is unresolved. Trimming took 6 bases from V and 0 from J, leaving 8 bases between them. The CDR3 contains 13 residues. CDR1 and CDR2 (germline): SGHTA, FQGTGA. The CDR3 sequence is CASSFTVNTEAFF. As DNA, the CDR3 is TGTGCCAGCAGTTTCACGGTGAACACTGAAGCTTTCTTT.

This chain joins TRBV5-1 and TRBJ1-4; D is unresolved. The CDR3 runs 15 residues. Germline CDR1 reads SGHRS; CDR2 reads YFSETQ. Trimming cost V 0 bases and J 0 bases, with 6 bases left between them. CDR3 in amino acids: CASSLGRSTNEKLFF. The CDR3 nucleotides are TGCGCCAGCAGCTTGGGCCGGTCAACTAATGAAAAACTGTTTTTT.

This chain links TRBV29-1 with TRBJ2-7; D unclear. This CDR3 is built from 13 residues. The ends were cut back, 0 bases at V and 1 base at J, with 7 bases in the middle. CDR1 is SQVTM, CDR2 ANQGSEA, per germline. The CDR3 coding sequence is TGCAGCGTTGAAGACACCTATTCCTACGAGCAGTACTTC. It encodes CSVEDTYSYEQYF.

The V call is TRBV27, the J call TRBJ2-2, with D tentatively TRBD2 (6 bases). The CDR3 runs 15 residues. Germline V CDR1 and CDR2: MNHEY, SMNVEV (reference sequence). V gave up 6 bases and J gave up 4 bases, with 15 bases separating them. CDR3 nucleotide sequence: TGTGCCAGCAGCCCCCCGGGACTGCGCACCGGGGAGCTGTTTTTT. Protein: CASSPPGLRTGELFF.

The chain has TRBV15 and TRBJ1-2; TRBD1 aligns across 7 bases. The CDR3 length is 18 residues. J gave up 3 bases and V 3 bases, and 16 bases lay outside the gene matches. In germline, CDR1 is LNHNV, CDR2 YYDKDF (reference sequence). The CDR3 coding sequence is TGTGCCACCAGCAGGGGAGACAGGGCCGGACTCGGGGACTATGGCTACACCTTC. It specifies CATSRGDRAGLGDYGYTF. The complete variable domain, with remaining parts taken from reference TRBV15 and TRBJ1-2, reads DAMVIQNPRYQVTQFGKPVTLSCSQTLNHNVMYWYQQKSSQAPKLLFHYYDKDFNNEADTPDNFQSRRPNTSFCFLDIRSPGLGDTAMYLCATSRGDRAGLGDYGYTFGSGTRLTVV.

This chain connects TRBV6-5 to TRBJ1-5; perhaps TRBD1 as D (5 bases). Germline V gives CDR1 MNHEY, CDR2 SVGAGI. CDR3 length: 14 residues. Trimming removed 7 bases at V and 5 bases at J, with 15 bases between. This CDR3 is CASTSSTGDQPQHF. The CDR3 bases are TGTGCCAGCACTTCTTCAACGGGGGATCAGCCCCAGCATTTT.

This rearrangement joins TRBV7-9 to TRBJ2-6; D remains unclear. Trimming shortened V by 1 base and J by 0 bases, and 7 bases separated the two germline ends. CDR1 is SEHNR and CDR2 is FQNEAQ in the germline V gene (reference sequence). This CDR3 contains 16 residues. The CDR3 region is CASSLEPGSGANVLTF. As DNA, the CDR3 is TGTGCCAGCAGCTTAGAACCGGGCTCTGGGGCCAACGTCCTGACTTTC.

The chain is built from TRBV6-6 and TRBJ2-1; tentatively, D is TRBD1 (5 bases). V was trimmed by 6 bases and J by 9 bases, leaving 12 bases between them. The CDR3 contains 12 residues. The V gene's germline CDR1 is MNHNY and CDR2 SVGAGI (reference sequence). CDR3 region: CASSDRGSEQFF. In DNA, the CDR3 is TGTGCCAGCAGCGACAGAGGTAGTGAGCAGTTCTTC.

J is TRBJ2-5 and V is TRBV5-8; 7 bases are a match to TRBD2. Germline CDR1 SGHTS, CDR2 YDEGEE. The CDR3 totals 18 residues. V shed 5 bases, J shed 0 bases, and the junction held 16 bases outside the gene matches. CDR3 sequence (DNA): TGTGCCAGCAGAGCTCGGGGGGTCTCCAGGCTTCACCAAGAGACCCAGTACTTC. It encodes CASRARGVSRLHQETQYF.

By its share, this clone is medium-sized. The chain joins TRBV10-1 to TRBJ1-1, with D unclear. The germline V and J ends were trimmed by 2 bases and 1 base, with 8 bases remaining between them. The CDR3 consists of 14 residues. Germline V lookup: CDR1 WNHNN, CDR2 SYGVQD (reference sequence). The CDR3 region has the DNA TGCGCCAGCAGTGAGGGCGGAGGGAACACTGAAGCTTTCTTT. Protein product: CASSEGGGNTEAFF.

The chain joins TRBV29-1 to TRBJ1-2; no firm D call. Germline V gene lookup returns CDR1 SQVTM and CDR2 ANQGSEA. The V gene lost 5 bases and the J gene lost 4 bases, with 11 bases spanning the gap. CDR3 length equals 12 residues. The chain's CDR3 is CSVRNVPYGYTF. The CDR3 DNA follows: TGCAGCGTTCGTAATGTTCCCTATGGCTACACCTTC.

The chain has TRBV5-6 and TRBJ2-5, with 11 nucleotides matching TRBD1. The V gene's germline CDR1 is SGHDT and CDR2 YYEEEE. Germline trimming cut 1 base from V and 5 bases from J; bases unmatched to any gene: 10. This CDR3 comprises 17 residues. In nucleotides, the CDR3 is TGTGCCAGCAGCTTGAGAGGGACAGGGGGATTTGCGGAGACCCAGTACTTC. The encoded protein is CASSLRGTGGFAETQYF.

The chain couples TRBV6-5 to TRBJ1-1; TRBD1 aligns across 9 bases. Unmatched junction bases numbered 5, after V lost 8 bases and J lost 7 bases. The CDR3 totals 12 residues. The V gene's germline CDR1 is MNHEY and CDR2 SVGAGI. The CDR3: CASHRGPGEAFF. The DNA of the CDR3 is TGTGCCAGCCACAGGGGGCCCGGTGAAGCTTTCTTT.

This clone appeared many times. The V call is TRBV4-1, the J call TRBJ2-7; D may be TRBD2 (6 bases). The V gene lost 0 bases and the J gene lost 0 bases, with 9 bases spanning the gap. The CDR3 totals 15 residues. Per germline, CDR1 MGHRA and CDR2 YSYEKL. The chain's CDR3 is CASSQEPGGSYEQYF. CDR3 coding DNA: TGCGCCAGCAGCCAAGAACCCGGGGGCTCCTACGAGCAGTACTTC.

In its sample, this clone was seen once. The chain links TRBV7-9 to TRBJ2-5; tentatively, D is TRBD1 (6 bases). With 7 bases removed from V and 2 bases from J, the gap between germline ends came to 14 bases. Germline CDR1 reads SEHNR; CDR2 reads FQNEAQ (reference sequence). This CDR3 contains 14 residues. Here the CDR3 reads CASTSYRVQETQYF. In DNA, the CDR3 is TGTGCCAGCACATCGTACAGGGTACAAGAGACCCAGTACTTC.